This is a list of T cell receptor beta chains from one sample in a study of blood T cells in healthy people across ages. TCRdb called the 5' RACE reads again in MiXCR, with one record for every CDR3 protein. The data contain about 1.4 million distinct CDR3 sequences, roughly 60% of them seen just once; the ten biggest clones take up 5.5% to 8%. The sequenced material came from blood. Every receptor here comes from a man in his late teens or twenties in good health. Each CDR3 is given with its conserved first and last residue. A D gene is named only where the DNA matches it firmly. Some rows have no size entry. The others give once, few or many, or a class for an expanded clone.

DNA: TGTGCCACTATGTTCAGGGGGCTGAGCACAGATACGCAGTATTTT
CDR3: CATMFRGLSTDTQYF
V: TRBV15
size: -
D: TRBD1
J: TRBJ2-3

DNA: TGTGCCAGCAGCTTGGTGTCTCGCGGGGGCCTCTACGAGCAGTACTTC
CDR3: CASSLVSRGGLYEQYF
V: TRBV5-5
size: -
D: -
J: TRBJ2-7

DNA: TGTGCCACCAGTGAAGCCAGCCGGGGGACCCAGTACTTC
CDR3: CATSEASRGTQYF
V: TRBV24-1
size: -
D: -
J: TRBJ2-5

DNA: TGTGCCACCTCCCACGGGGGGGGTAAGGAAGAGACCCAGTACTTC
CDR3: CATSHGGGKEETQYF
V: TRBV15
size: -
D: TRBD2
J: TRBJ2-5

DNA: TGTGCCAGCAGCTTAGATTCGGGCATTCAGTACTTC
CDR3: CASSLDSGIQYF
V: TRBV27
size: -
D: -
J: TRBJ2-4

DNA: TGTGCCAGCAGCTTAGTAGGACCCCCTTTGAACGAGCAGTACTTC
CDR3: CASSLVGPPLNEQYF
V: TRBV7-2
size: few
D: -
J: TRBJ2-7

DNA: TGCAGCGTTGGACTAAGGACAGGGGACTACGAGCAGTACTTC
CDR3: CSVGLRTGDYEQYF
V: TRBV29-1
size: -
D: TRBD1
J: TRBJ2-7

DNA: TGTGCCAGCAGCTTGGGACTAGCGGGGGGTGGGTTCTTC
CDR3: CASSLGLAGGGFF
V: TRBV5-6
size: -
D: TRBD2
J: TRBJ2-1

DNA: TGTGCCAGCAGCGTAGGCGAGGTATTCTATGGCTACACCTTC
CDR3: CASSVGEVFYGYTF
V: TRBV11-2
size: -
D: -
J: TRBJ1-2

DNA: TGCAGTGCTGGCGGGGGGGCCACAGAGACCCAGTTCTTC
CDR3: CSAGGGATETQFF
V: TRBV20-1
size: once
D: TRBD2
J: TRBJ2-1

DNA: TGTGCCAGCAGCTTAACAGGGAGGTCTAACTATGGCTACACCTTC
CDR3: CASSLTGRSNYGYTF
V: TRBV7-9
size: -
D: -
J: TRBJ1-2

DNA: TGTGCCAGAACCTCAGGGCCTATGGGGGAGACCCAGTACTTC
CDR3: CARTSGPMGETQYF
V: TRBV7-8
size: -
D: -
J: TRBJ2-5

DNA: TGTGCCAGCAGTTCATACGGACTCGGGATGAATGAAAAACTGTTTTTT
CDR3: CASSSYGLGMNEKLFF
V: TRBV28
size: -
D: -
J: TRBJ1-4

DNA: TGCGCCAGCAGCTTGCTGGTCGATCTGGACGAGCAGTACTTC
CDR3: CASSLLVDLDEQYF
V: TRBV5-1
size: -
D: -
J: TRBJ2-7

DNA: TGTGCCAGCACTAGTCGGGGGGTCGATGGCTACACCTTC
CDR3: CASTSRGVDGYTF
V: TRBV13
size: -
D: -
J: TRBJ1-2

DNA: TGTGCCAGCGAGGGGGCTGGTGAAGCTTTCTTT
CDR3: CASEGAGEAFF
V: TRBV6-2/TRBV6-3
size: once
D: TRBD1
J: TRBJ1-1